Listed below are T cell receptor beta chains from one sample, sequenced in a study of molecular identifiers for immune sequencing clone quantification. TCRdb reprocessed the PCR reads via MiXCR and lists one record per CDR3 protein. The data hold approximately 320,000 distinct CDR3 sequences, with roughly a quarter observed a single time. Sequencing used naive CD8+ T cells from blood, with Jurkat cell RNA spiked in. The source is a human donor in good health. Some libraries in this study had Jurkat cell RNA spiked in. Each CDR3 is given with its conserved first and last residue. A D gene is named only where the DNA matches it firmly. Rows may omit the clone size; those that give it use once, few, many or a size class.

length,J,size,V,D,CDR3,DNA
16,TRBJ2-2,-,TRBV27,-,CASSLMTSQGPGELFF,TGTGCCAGCAGTTTAATGACGAGTCAGGGACCCGGGGAGCTGTTTTTT
15,TRBJ2-5,many,TRBV28,-,CASSFLPGTLETQYF,TGTGCCAGCAGCTTTCTCCCCGGGACCTTAGAGACCCAGTACTTC
15,TRBJ1-1,many,TRBV7-9,-,CASSPGDGTRVEAFF,TGTGCCAGCAGTCCCGGGGACGGAACAAGGGTTGAAGCTTTCTTT
18,TRBJ2-2,many,TRBV14,-,CASSQDRGLRSFTGELFF,TGTGCCAGCAGCCAAGACAGGGGCCTCCGATCCTTCACCGGGGAGCTGTTTTTT
16,TRBJ2-1,few,TRBV28,-,CACQGGNTDSYNEQFF,TGTGCTTGCCAGGGAGGTAACACAGACTCCTACAATGAGCAGTTCTTC
12,TRBJ1-2,few,TRBV10-1,-,CASSMGSYGYTF,TGCGCCAGCAGCATGGGGAGCTATGGCTACACCTTC
12,TRBJ2-1,many,TRBV4-1,TRBD2,CASRGLANEQFF,TGCGCCAGCAGGGGACTAGCGAATGAGCAGTTCTTC
9,TRBJ2-1,many,TRBV7-9,-,CASSLHEFF,TGTGCCAGCAGCCTACATGAGTTCTTC
14,TRBJ2-7,many,TRBV29-1,TRBD1,CSVEARTGGYEQYF,TGCAGCGTTGAGGCCCGGACAGGGGGCTACGAGCAGTACTTC
14,TRBJ2-5,-,TRBV12-3/TRBV12-4,-,CASKSEDRQETQYF,TGTGCCAGCAAGTCGGAGGATAGACAAGAGACCCAGTACTTC
13,TRBJ2-7,many,TRBV5-4,-,CASSAGPPVEQYF,TGTGCCAGCAGCGCGGGACCCCCGGTAGAGCAGTACTTC
16,TRBJ2-3,-,TRBV4-1,-,CASSPRSRGRTDTQYF,TGCGCCAGCAGCCCAAGAAGCAGGGGCCGAACAGATACGCAGTATTTT
13,TRBJ1-1,few,TRBV30,TRBD1,CAWSATGDTEAFF,TGTGCCTGGAGTGCAACAGGGGATACTGAAGCTTTCTTT
14,TRBJ2-5,many,TRBV4-1,-,CASSSRVSGETQYF,TGCGCCAGCAGCTCCAGAGTCAGTGGAGAGACCCAGTACTTC
14,TRBJ2-7,few,TRBV2,-,CASHRGGLQYEQYF,TGTGCCAGCCACAGGGGGGGACTGCAGTACGAGCAGTACTTC
15,TRBJ2-3,few,TRBV12-3/TRBV12-4,-,CASSFWGSGTDTQYF,TGTGCCAGCAGTTTTTGGGGCTCCGGCACAGATACGCAGTATTTT
13,TRBJ2-7,many,TRBV12-5,-,CASSPGPIYEQYF,TGTGCTAGTAGCCCGGGACCCATTTACGAGCAGTACTTC
15,TRBJ2-1,many,TRBV20-1,TRBD2,CSARGSSGRGIEQFF,TGCAGTGCTAGAGGCTCTAGCGGGAGGGGTATTGAGCAGTTCTTC